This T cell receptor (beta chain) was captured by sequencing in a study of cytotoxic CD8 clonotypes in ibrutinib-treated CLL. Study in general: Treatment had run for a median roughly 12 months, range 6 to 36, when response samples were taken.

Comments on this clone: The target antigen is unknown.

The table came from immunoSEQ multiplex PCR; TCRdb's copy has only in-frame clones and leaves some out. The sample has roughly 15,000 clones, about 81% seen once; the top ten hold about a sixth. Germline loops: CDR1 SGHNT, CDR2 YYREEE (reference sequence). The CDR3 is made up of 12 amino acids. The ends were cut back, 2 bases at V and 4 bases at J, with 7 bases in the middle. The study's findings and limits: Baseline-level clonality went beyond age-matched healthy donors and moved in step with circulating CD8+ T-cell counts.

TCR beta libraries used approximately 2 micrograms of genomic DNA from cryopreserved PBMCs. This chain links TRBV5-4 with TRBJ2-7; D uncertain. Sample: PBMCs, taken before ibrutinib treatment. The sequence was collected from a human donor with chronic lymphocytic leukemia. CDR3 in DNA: TGTGCCAGCAGCTTCGGAACATACGAGCAGTACTTC. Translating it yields CASSFGTYEQYF.